This T cell receptor (beta chain) was profiled in a study of STAT5B mutations in CD4+ large granular lymphocyte leukemia. In the authors' methods: Lowest detectable productive clonotype frequency was 2.59 x 10-5. Profiled with immunoSEQ multiplex PCR; TCRdb holds only in-frame clones, not every one. V and J calls and clone size are those listed in that table; D and trimming were worked out from the DNA. The table includes tens of thousands of clones, around 70% detected once. Note on this clone: Its target is unknown.

Whole-study results and caveats: No patients shared main leukemic clonotypes, though about 24% appeared at low frequency elsewhere. 8/27 top patient clones versus 2/35 control clones were TRBV06-family. Without putative leukemic clones, patient CD4-sorted repertoires remained more clonal than healthy CD4+ repertoires.

The V and J ends lost 3 bases and 4 bases, in that order; junction bases with no gene match: 6. Germline CDR1 and CDR2: SGHAT and FQDESV (reference sequence). This CDR3 has 15 amino acids. The sequence derives from a human donor in good health. The chain has TRBV11-1 and TRBJ1-2; 9 bases match TRBD1. Sequenced sample: CD4+ T cells from blood buffy coats. DNA for the CDR3: TGTGCCAGCAGCTTCCGGGACAGGGATGCCTATGGCTACACCTTC. Amino acid sequence: CASSFRDRDAYGYTF.